Listed here are 6 T cell receptor beta chains from one sample, sequenced in a study of OX40 agonist ivuxolimab in advanced cancers. Profiled with immunoSEQ multiplex PCR; TCRdb holds only in-frame clones, not every one. The profile covers fewer than 45,000 clones, with approximately 88% appearing a single time and around 0.5% taken by the ten largest. Specimen: CD4+ or CD8+ T cells sorted from blood, collected in a trial of the OX40 agonist ivuxolimab. The source of these receptors is an adult with an advanced solid tumor such as melanoma, head and neck, liver or kidney cancer.

The rearrangement links TRBV12-5 to TRBJ2-7, with D hard to call. Trimming pared 4 bases from V and 3 bases from J, leaving 7 bases between. The CDR3 has 12 amino acids. The V gene's germline CDR1 is LGHNT and CDR2 FRNRAP. DNA of the CDR3: TGTGCTAGTGGTTCGAACAGCTACGAGCAGTACTTC. Residues: CASGSNSYEQYF.

As DNA, the CDR3 is TGTGCCAGCAGTTACACCAGGGGTCACGGCTACACCTTC. Its translation: CASSYTRGHGYTF. The chain is built from TRBV6-5 and TRBJ1-2, with D tentatively TRBD1 (6 bases). The CDR3 consists of 13 residues. Trimming pared 2 bases from V and 8 bases from J, leaving 12 bases between. Germline V gene data show CDR1 as MNHEY and CDR2 as SVGAGI.

The chain links TRBV7-9 to TRBJ2-5; TRBD1 agrees at 9 bases. The CDR3 runs 15 residues. The V and J ends lost 4 bases and 4 bases, in that order; junction bases with no gene match: 7. Germline loops: CDR1 SEHNR, CDR2 FQNEAQ (reference sequence). CDR3 sequence reads: CASSSGQGRSETQYF. CDR3 nucleotide sequence: TGTGCCAGCAGCTCCGGACAGGGGCGGTCAGAGACCCAGTACTTC.

J is TRBJ2-7 and V is TRBV7-8; D uncertain. The CDR3 is made up of 14 amino acids. Trimming took 1 base from V and 3 from J, leaving 10 bases between them. The germline gives CDR1 SGHVS, CDR2 FQNEAQ. CDR3: CASSLGDVGYEQYF. CDR3 in DNA: TGTGCCAGCAGCTTAGGGGATGTGGGCTACGAGCAGTACTTC.

This rearrangement joins TRBV2 to TRBJ1-2; D remains ambiguous. The V end lost 7 bases, the J end lost 3 bases, and 12 bases lay between the germline ends. The CDR3 is 13 residues long. Germline values: CDR1 SNHLY, CDR2 FYNNEI. The CDR3 DNA is TGTGCCAGCACTACAGAAAAGGACTATGGCTACACCTTC. Residues: CASTTEKDYGYTF.

The V gene is TRBV28, the J gene TRBJ1-1, with a possible D match to TRBD1 (5 bases). With 6 bases removed from V and 4 bases from J, the gap between germline ends came to 18 bases. This CDR3 is 15 amino acids long. Germline lookup yields CDR1 MDHEN and CDR2 SYDVKM. For the CDR3, the DNA is TGTGCCAGCAGCCTTACACATTCAGGGAGCACTGAAGCTTTCTTT. Encoded protein: CASSLTHSGSTEAFF.